This T cell receptor (beta chain) derives from a study of T cell changes during pregnancy in multiple sclerosis. Germline loops: CDR1 SGHTA, CDR2 FQGNSA. Between the trimmed V and J ends, which lost 1 base and 4 bases, there was a span of 15 bases. This CDR3 contains 16 residues. The repertoire was sequenced with immunoSEQ multiplex PCR; TCRdb's copy has only in-frame clones and lacks some. The sample shows approximately 70,000 clones, about 93% of them seen only once. The origin of this receptor is a female donor in good health, enrolled as a control in a pregnancy study. V and J are TRBV7-2 and TRBJ2-3; TRBD1 is a possible D gene (6 bases). The source material was peripheral blood, sampled in the first trimester of pregnancy. The CDR3, as DNA: TGTGCCAGCAGCTTAGTGCATGGGAAGGGGGCAGATACGCAGTATTTT. Its translation is CASSLVHGKGADTQYF.